The 30 T cell receptor beta chains in this list originate from one sample, sequenced in a study of blood T cell repertoires in COVID-19. Clones were read by immunoSEQ multiplex PCR, and TCRdb kept only the in-frame ones, dropping some. The table has more than 300,000 clones, 90% seen once. The sample comprised PBMCs or T cells enriched from blood (not recorded which). These receptors all stem from a woman in her 30s who had been exposed to COVID-19.

The V and J genes are TRBV5-1 and TRBJ1-3; no clear D. The germline V gene has CDR1 SGHRS and CDR2 YFSETQ. Trimming took off 2 bases at V and 6 bases at J, with 12 bases between the two ends. This CDR3 region has 14 residues. The CDR3 sequence: CASSLSGAENTIYF. The CDR3, as DNA: TGCGCCAGCAGCTTATCGGGTGCAGAAAACACCATATATTTT.

The chain carries TRBV5-1 and TRBJ1-6; 7 positions agree with TRBD1. J was trimmed by 0 bases and V by 4 bases; bases with no gene match: 10. This CDR3 region has 18 residues. The germline gives CDR1 SGHRS, CDR2 YFSETQ. The CDR3 here is CASSLRDRTSSYNSPLHF. CDR3 nucleotides: TGCGCCAGCAGCCTAAGGGACAGAACCTCCTCCTATAATTCACCCCTCCACTTT.

The chain links TRBV3-1 (or the pseudogene TRBV3-2) to TRBJ1-3; D ambiguous. Trimming left V 1 base short and J 4 bases short, with 11 bases between. Germline CDR1 reads LGHDT; CDR2 reads YNNKEL (reference sequence). The CDR3 covers 15 residues. CDR3 loop: CASSQGPLGGNTIYF. The CDR3 bases are TGTGCCAGCAGCCAAGGGCCTCTGGGCGGAAACACCATATATTTT.

This clone was counted once. The chain links TRBV12-5 to TRBJ1-6, with 8 positions matching TRBD1. Germline CDR1 reads LGHNT; CDR2 reads FRNRAP. The V and J ends lost 1 base and 7 bases, in that order; junction bases with no gene match: 3. The CDR3 is 15 amino acids. CDR3 sequence (DNA): TGTGCTAGTGGTTTGGGGTACAGGGGGAATTCACCCCTCCACTTT. It is translated as CASGLGYRGNSPLHF.

The CDR3 nucleotides read TGTGCCAGCAGATACAGGGGACGAGTGGGAGAGCAGTACTTC. Translated, it gives CASRYRGRVGEQYF. V usage is TRBV28 and J usage is TRBJ2-7; 7 nucleotides line up with TRBD1. There are 14 residues in the CDR3. With 6 bases clipped from V and 7 bases from J, the junction kept 12 bases outside the gene matches. The germline V gene encodes CDR1 MDHEN and CDR2 SYDVKM.

This sequence joins TRBV19 and TRBJ1-1; D call uncertain. The CDR3 has 14 amino acids. With 2 bases removed from V and 3 bases from J, the gap between germline ends came to 10 bases. Germline V gene sequence: CDR1 LNHDA, CDR2 SQIVND (reference sequence). The CDR3 coding sequence is TGTGCCAGTAGTATACGAGCGCGGGACACTGAAGCTTTCTTT. Its protein product is CASSIRARDTEAFF.

The CDR3 DNA is TGTGCCAGCAGACCCTCAGGGGGGCATCAGCCCCAGCATTTT. Its translation is CASRPSGGHQPQHF. The chain couples TRBV6-5 to TRBJ1-5; TRBD1 matches at 7 bases. Germline V gene data show CDR1 as MNHEY and CDR2 as SVGAGI. The length of the CDR3 is 14 residues. The V and J ends lost 6 bases and 5 bases, in that order; junction bases with no gene match: 7.

V usage is TRBV13 and J usage is TRBJ1-1; 8 bases are shared with TRBD1. Germline V gene data show CDR1 as PRHDT and CDR2 as FYEKMQ (reference sequence). The CDR3 runs to 19 residues. The V and J ends lost 5 bases and 4 bases, in that order; junction bases with no gene match: 21. The CDR3 loop is CASSLRRQGRFFMGTEAFF. The DNA of the CDR3 is TGTGCCAGCAGCCTCCGTCGACAGGGGAGGTTTTTTATGGGCACTGAAGCTTTCTTT.

The chain uses TRBV5-5 and TRBJ1-2; D remains unclear. V shed 4 bases and J shed 8 bases, with 18 bases lying between them. Germline V lookup: CDR1 SGHKS, CDR2 YYEKEE (reference sequence). The CDR3 contains 14 residues. CDR3 in amino acids: CASSPQTALSGYTF. The CDR3 DNA is TGTGCCAGCAGCCCACAGACCGCTCTGAGCGGCTACACCTTC. Complete variable domain (other parts from reference TRBV5-5 and TRBJ1-2): DAGVTQSPTHLIKTRGQQVTLRCSPISGHKSVSWYQQVLGQGPQFIFQYYEKEERGRGNFPDRFSARQFPNYSSELNVNALLLGDSALYLCASSPQTALSGYTFGSGTRLTVV.

The rearrangement uses TRBV12-3 or TRBV12-4 and TRBJ1-1; TRBD1 is a possible D gene (6 bases). Trimming took 4 bases from V and 1 from J, leaving 7 bases between them. The CDR3 extends over 13 amino acids. Here the CDR3 reads CASSWTENTEAFF. In nucleotides, the CDR3 is TGTGCCAGCAGTTGGACAGAGAACACTGAAGCTTTCTTT.

The chain joins TRBV19 to TRBJ1-2; 12 bases match TRBD1. J lost 8 bases, V lost 6 bases, and 10 bases had no gene match. The germline V gene encodes CDR1 LNHDA and CDR2 SQIVND (reference sequence). This CDR3 spans 15 amino acids. The DNA of the CDR3 is TGTGCCAGTAGCCGGGACAGGGGGCGTGCGGGAGGCTACACCTTC. As protein: CASSRDRGRAGGYTF.

The table lists this clone with a count of one. The chain employs TRBV19 and TRBJ2-6; 10 nucleotides match TRBD1. CDR3 length equals 18 residues. V shed 4 bases, J shed 2 bases, and the junction held 8 bases outside the gene matches. The V gene's germline CDR1 is LNHDA and CDR2 SQIVND (reference sequence). CDR3 region: CASSKVRQGATGANVLTF. CDR3 in DNA: TGTGCCAGTAGTAAGGTTCGACAGGGGGCTACTGGGGCCAACGTCCTGACTTTC.

This chain connects TRBV27 to TRBJ2-5, with D possibly TRBD1 on 6 matching bases. The V end was cut by 2 bases, the J end by 5 bases, with 12 bases between. Germline CDR1 MNHEY, CDR2 SMNVEV (reference sequence). This CDR3 is 14 amino acids long. The CDR3 DNA reads as TGTGCCAGCAGTTTACAAACAGGGATTGAGACCCAGTACTTC. Translating gives CASSLQTGIETQYF.

The chain couples TRBV7-9 to TRBJ1-2; no firm D call. This CDR3 has 14 residues. Germline CDR1 reads SEHNR; CDR2 reads FQNEAQ (reference sequence). V was cut by 6 bases and J by 4 bases, with 15 bases left in between. The CDR3 region is CASSFPNGVYGYTF. CDR3 bases: TGTGCCAGCAGTTTTCCGAACGGGGTCTATGGCTACACCTTC.

This chain joins TRBV5-8 and TRBJ2-2, with TRBD2 matching 7 bases. V gave up 2 bases and J gave up 7 bases; unmatched junction bases: 8. The CDR3 covers 15 residues. The germline gives CDR1 SGHTS, CDR2 YDEGEE. The chain's CDR3 is CASSFKRGRIGELFF. CDR3 DNA: TGTGCCAGCAGCTTCAAGCGGGGCCGAATCGGGGAGCTGTTTTTT.

This sequence joins TRBV3-1 (or the pseudogene TRBV3-2) and TRBJ1-2; D might be TRBD1 (5 bases). Trimming cost V 2 bases and J 8 bases, with 18 bases left between them. The CDR3 loop spans 15 amino acids. CDR1 LGHDT and CDR2 YNNKEL come from the germline V gene (reference sequence). This chain's CDR3 is CASSQLPSAGSGYTF. The CDR3 region has the DNA TGTGCCAGCAGCCAACTTCCCAGTGCAGGGTCGGGCTACACCTTC.

The V gene is TRBV19, the J gene TRBJ2-2; 7 positions agree with TRBD1. Germline CDR1 LNHDA, CDR2 SQIVND (reference sequence). The CDR3 length is 15 residues. The junction had 6 bases not matched to a gene; V was cut back by 5 bases and J by 3 bases. The CDR3 sequence is CASSLGDSHTGELFF. Written as DNA, the CDR3 is TGTGCCAGTAGTCTAGGGGACAGCCACACCGGGGAGCTGTTTTTT.

The rearrangement joins TRBV3-1 (or the pseudogene TRBV3-2) to TRBJ2-4, with a possible D match to TRBD1 (6 bases). This CDR3 region has 14 residues. The V and J ends lost 3 bases and 4 bases respectively, with 10 bases between them. Germline CDR1 reads LGHDT; CDR2 reads YNNKEL (reference sequence). The CDR3, as DNA: TGTGCCAGCAGCCATGCACAGGGAAAAAACATTCAGTACTTC. The encoded protein is CASSHAQGKNIQYF.

This clone has a single count. The rearrangement uses TRBV29-1 and TRBJ2-7, with D perhaps TRBD2 (6 bases). Germline V CDR1 and CDR2: SQVTM, ANQGSEA. Trimming stripped 6 bases from V and 3 bases from J, with 9 bases between. The CDR3 extends over 11 amino acids. The CDR3 coding sequence is TGCAGCGTCGTCGGGAGCTACGAGCAGTACTTC. Protein: CSVVGSYEQYF.

In this sample, this clone turned up once. J is TRBJ2-1 and V is TRBV14; possibly TRBD2 for D (7 bases). This CDR3 has 17 amino acids. In germline, CDR1 is SGHDN, CDR2 FVKESK. V lost 4 bases and J 3 bases, leaving 19 bases between the germline ends. The CDR3: CASSPGRGAPLYNEQFF. CDR3 in DNA: TGTGCCAGCAGCCCTGGCCGGGGGGCCCCCCTCTACAATGAGCAGTTCTTC.

This clone was seen once. This chain joins TRBV4-2 and TRBJ1-4, with D maybe TRBD1 (5 bases). The CDR3 has 18 residues. Germline V CDR1 and CDR2: LGHNA, YNFKEQ. V shed 0 bases and J shed 0 bases, with 14 bases lying between them. The CDR3 DNA sequence: TGTGCCAGCAGCCAAGACGGTGAGGGGACTGCAACTAATGAAAAACTGTTTTTT. Protein sequence: CASSQDGEGTATNEKLFF.

This clone was observed a single time. The chain is built from TRBV19 and TRBJ1-2; 8 bases align to TRBD1. Losses at the gene ends were 4 bases for V and 4 bases for J; bases not matched to a gene: 17. The germline CDR1 and CDR2 sequences are LNHDA and SQIVND (reference sequence). There are 18 residues in the CDR3. The CDR3 sequence is CASSTQIIATGGIYGYTF. The CDR3 bases are TGTGCCAGTAGTACCCAAATCATTGCAACAGGGGGAATCTATGGCTACACCTTC.

The chain carries TRBV5-4 and TRBJ1-2; TRBD1 aligns across 9 bases. The V and J ends lost 4 bases and 4 bases, in that order; junction bases with no gene match: 8. The CDR3 runs 15 residues. Germline CDR1 reads SGHNT; CDR2 reads YYREEE (reference sequence). The CDR3 DNA follows: TGTGCCAGCAGCGACGGAGGGGGACAGGGCTATGGCTACACCTTC. Its protein product is CASSDGGGQGYGYTF.

The CDR3 DNA reads as TGTGCCAGCAGTCGGACAGTAACAGATACGCAGTATTTT. Its translation: CASSRTVTDTQYF. The chain joins TRBV6-5 to TRBJ2-3; possible D gene TRBD1, 6 bases. This CDR3 region has 13 residues. Trimming removed 5 bases at V and 3 bases at J, with 9 bases between. Germline V gives CDR1 MNHEY, CDR2 SVGAGI.

This chain joins TRBV5-1 and TRBJ2-1; a weak D match, TRBD2 (6 bases). The CDR3 runs 15 residues. In germline, CDR1 is SGHRS, CDR2 YFSETQ. V lost 4 bases to trimming and J lost 0 bases, with 11 bases between them. The CDR3 region is CASSKDGSSYNEQFF. In nucleotides, the CDR3 is TGCGCCAGCAGCAAGGACGGGAGCTCCTACAATGAGCAGTTCTTC.

The chain is built from TRBV6-5 and TRBJ1-2, with 8 bases identical to TRBD1. Germline lookup yields CDR1 MNHEY and CDR2 SVGAGI. CDR3 length: 15 residues. Unmatched junction bases numbered 7, after V lost 4 bases and J lost 3 bases. CDR3 nucleotide sequence: TGTGCCAGCAGTTCCGCCGGGACAGGAGACTATGGCTACACCTTC. Protein product: CASSSAGTGDYGYTF.

This clone came up a few times. This chain links TRBV6-2 or TRBV6-3 with TRBJ2-7, with 9 nucleotides matching TRBD2. The CDR3 length is 15 residues. V was clipped by 2 bases and J by 3 bases; unmatched bases: 5. Germline V gene sequence: CDR1 MNHEY, CDR2 SVGEGT. For the CDR3, the DNA is TGTGCCAGCAGTTACGGGGCTAGCGGGGACTACGAGCAGTACTTC. Translated: CASSYGASGDYEQYF.

J is TRBJ1-5 and V is TRBV5-4, with TRBD1 matching 11 bases. V was clipped by 4 bases and J by 3 bases; unmatched bases: 6. The germline V gene has CDR1 SGHNT and CDR2 YYREEE (reference sequence). The CDR3 sequence is 16 residues long. The CDR3 reads CASSPRTGGPNQPQHF. CDR3 sequence (DNA): TGTGCCAGCAGCCCTCGGACAGGGGGCCCCAATCAGCCCCAGCATTTT. The full variable domain, in which reference TRBV5-4 and TRBJ1-5 provide the parts outside the CDR3, is ETGVTQSPTHLIKTRGQQVTLRCSSQSGHNTVSWYQQALGQGPQFIFQYYREEENGRGNFPPRFSGLQFPNYSSELNVNALELDDSALYLCASSPRTGGPNQPQHFGDGTRLSIL.

This chain connects TRBV4-1 to TRBJ1-2, with D unresolved. This CDR3 has 15 amino acids. Trimming removed 2 bases from V and 5 bases from J, with 15 bases in between. Germline values: CDR1 MGHRA, CDR2 YSYEKL. This CDR3 is CASSQLPGVGYGYTF. The CDR3 DNA reads as TGCGCCAGCAGCCAACTGCCGGGAGTTGGGTATGGCTACACCTTC.

The J gene is TRBJ1-2, the V gene TRBV11-2; possibly TRBD1 for D (6 bases). The CDR3 is 13 amino acids. The germline gives CDR1 SGHAT, CDR2 FQNNGV. V lost 3 bases and J lost 4, with 9 bases in between. CDR3 region: CASSLGGGYGYTF. The CDR3, as DNA: TGTGCCAGCAGCTTGGGAGGGGGCTATGGCTACACCTTC.